Presented here are 20 T cell receptor beta chains from one specimen sequenced in a study of cytomegalovirus exposure and HLA in healthy donors (dated by TCRdb to about 2017). Preparation of the library involved the immunoSEQ multiplex PCR assay. For the multiplex PCR, a mixture combining 60 forward primers for TCR Vbeta segments and 13 reverse primers for TCR Jbeta segments was used. TCRdb holds this immuneACCESS table with in-frame rearrangements only. Some clones are missing; in checked studies, unresolved V genes explain under half, and the rest has no known cause. In all, the sample holds 150,000 to 200,000 clones, and about four fifths of those were seen once. Approximately 1.5% of the sample rests with the top ten. Sequencing used PBMCs. These receptors originate from a girl under 18 in good health and CMV-seropositive.

This chain connects TRBV11-2 to TRBJ1-1; 7 positions match TRBD1. The germline CDR1 and CDR2 sequences are SGHAT and FQNNGV. Trimming at V came to 10 bases and at J to 8 bases, leaving 10 bases not matched to a gene. This CDR3 spans 12 amino acids. The DNA of the CDR3 is TGTGCCACTAGGGGACAGAGGGGGGAAGCTTTCTTT. This gives the protein CATRGQRGEAFF.

V gene TRBV11-2 combines with J gene TRBJ2-5, with D possibly being TRBD1 (6 bases). Germline-derived CDR1 and CDR2 are SGHAT and FQNNGV. Trimming stripped 5 bases from V and 4 bases from J, with 17 bases between. The CDR3 extends over 15 amino acids. CDR3 region: CASSDWQGTGETQYF. CDR3 DNA sequence: TGTGCCAGCAGCGATTGGCAGGGGACGGGAGAGACCCAGTACTTC.

The J gene is TRBJ2-3, the V gene TRBV27, with D maybe TRBD2 (5 bases). Between the trimmed V and J ends, which lost 4 bases and 2 bases, there was a span of 10 bases. The germline CDR1 and CDR2 sequences are MNHEY and SMNVEV (reference sequence). The CDR3 is made up of 14 amino acids. CDR3 sequence (DNA): TGTGCCAGCAGTTCAGGACTTACCACAGATACGCAGTATTTT. Translation: CASSSGLTTDTQYF.

The chain couples TRBV30 to TRBJ2-7; TRBD2 is a possible D gene (5 bases). This CDR3 region has 12 residues. Deletions cut 2 bases from V and 2 bases from J, with 7 bases between. CDR1 is GTSNPN, CDR2 SVGIG, per germline (reference sequence). The CDR3 sequence: CAWSTGAYEQYF. The CDR3 DNA sequence: TGTGCCTGGAGTACCGGGGCCTACGAGCAGTACTTC.

The chain has TRBV29-1 and TRBJ2-3, with a possible D match to TRBD2 (5 bases). Germline CDR1 is SQVTM and CDR2 is ANQGSEA. The CDR3 runs to 12 residues. V lost 7 bases and J 1 base, leaving 9 bases between the germline ends. This CDR3 reads CSAREGTDTQYF. The CDR3 nucleotides read TGCAGCGCGAGGGAAGGCACAGATACGCAGTATTTT.

This chain connects TRBV2 to TRBJ1-6; the D is unclear. There are 15 residues in the CDR3. V lost 2 bases to trimming and J lost 1 base, with 6 bases between them. The germline gives CDR1 SNHLY, CDR2 FYNNEI. The CDR3 loop reads CASSEQESYNSPLHF. The CDR3 coding sequence is TGTGCCAGCAGTGAACAGGAATCCTATAATTCACCCCTCCACTTT.

The chain carries TRBV4-3 and TRBJ1-2, with D possibly being TRBD1 (5 bases). Germline values: CDR1 LGHNA, CDR2 YSLEER. This CDR3 has 15 residues. V gave up 0 bases and J gave up 6 bases, with 14 bases separating them. CDR3 nucleotides: TGCGCCAGCAGCCAAGAGTCCGGACAAACTCATGGCTACACCTTC. It yields the protein CASSQESGQTHGYTF.

The chain is built from TRBV11-3 and TRBJ1-6; D is uncertain. Deletions cut 1 base from V and 7 bases from J, with 11 bases between. From germline, CDR1 is SGHNT and CDR2 YENEEA. The CDR3 consists of 15 residues. CDR3 sequence: CASSLGADLNSPLHF. The CDR3 DNA reads TGTGCCAGCAGCTTAGGGGCCGACCTAAATTCACCCCTCCACTTT. The full variable domain, completed using reference TRBV11-3 and TRBJ1-6, is EAGVVQSPRYKIIEKKQPVAFWCNPISGHNTLYWYLQNLGQGPELLIRYENEEAVDDSQLPKDRFSAERLKGVDSTLKIQPAELGDSAVYLCASSLGADLNSPLHFGNGTRLTVT.

The chain has TRBV14 and TRBJ2-3; no clear D gene. Germline CDR1 reads SGHDN; CDR2 reads FVKESK. The CDR3 contains 14 residues. Trimming stripped 3 bases from V and 6 bases from J, with 13 bases between. The CDR3 reads CASSQAVHPDTQYF. CDR3 DNA: TGTGCCAGCAGCCAGGCAGTTCACCCGGATACGCAGTATTTT.

The rearrangement joins TRBV5-4 to TRBJ1-2; the D is unclear. The germline V gene encodes CDR1 SGHNT and CDR2 YYREEE (reference sequence). The CDR3 covers 14 residues. V gave up 4 bases and J gave up 6 bases, with 16 bases separating them. The CDR3 DNA follows: TGTGCCAGCAGCCCCCCCGGAGGGCAGGATGGCTACACCTTC. It translates to CASSPPGGQDGYTF.

CDR3 protein: CAWRTSPLDTQYF. The DNA for the CDR3 is TGTGCCTGGAGGACTAGTCCGCTGGATACGCAGTATTTT. This chain links TRBV30 with TRBJ2-3; D perhaps matches TRBD2 (6 bases). This CDR3 region has 13 residues. V dropped 3 bases and J dropped 6 bases, with 13 bases sitting between them. Germline V gene sequence: CDR1 GTSNPN, CDR2 SVGIG (reference sequence).

This rearrangement joins TRBV10-2 to TRBJ1-6; the D is unclear. This CDR3 region has 14 residues. Germline CDR1 is WSHSY and CDR2 is SAAADI. Trimming removed 5 bases at V and 14 bases at J, with 19 bases between. CDR3: CASSSSDRRGTLHF. In DNA form, the CDR3 reads TGCGCCAGCAGTTCATCGGACCGACGAGGGACCCTCCACTTT.

This clone was seen only once. The rearrangement joins TRBV27 to TRBJ1-4; D uncertain. Germline V gene lookup returns CDR1 MNHEY and CDR2 SMNVEV (reference sequence). Trimming took off 7 bases at V and 3 bases at J, with 15 bases between the two ends. This CDR3 has 15 amino acids. The CDR3 here is CASTQTPGSNEKLFF. The CDR3 coding sequence is TGTGCCAGCACTCAGACCCCAGGATCTAATGAAAAACTGTTTTTT.

The rearrangement joins TRBV7-2 to TRBJ1-6; 9 nucleotides agree with TRBD1. V lost 5 bases to trimming and J lost 6 bases; unmatched junction nucleotides: 14. This CDR3 spans 18 amino acids. CDR1 SGHTA and CDR2 FQGNSA come from the germline V gene. CDR3 loop: CASSRGLPGTGSNSPLHF. The CDR3 bases are TGTGCCAGCAGCCGTGGTCTCCCCGGGACAGGGAGTAATTCACCCCTCCACTTT.

This chain joins TRBV6-5 and TRBJ2-3; perhaps TRBD1 as D (6 bases). Per germline, CDR1 MNHEY and CDR2 SVGAGI. The CDR3 sequence is 14 residues long. Trimming removed 2 bases from V and 1 base from J, with 7 bases in between. The DNA of the CDR3 is TGTGCCAGCAGTTACAAGGGGGGCACAGATACGCAGTATTTT. Its protein is CASSYKGGTDTQYF.

This clone was observed a handful of times. This chain uses TRBV29-1 with TRBJ1-5; no reliable D call. Germline lookup yields CDR1 SQVTM and CDR2 ANQGSEA. This CDR3 has 13 amino acids. The V end was cut by 4 bases, the J end by 1 base, with 8 bases between. The CDR3 DNA is TGCAGCGTTGTCACCGGGAGCAATCAGCCCCAGCATTTT. It is translated as CSVVTGSNQPQHF. The full variable domain, its missing parts supplied by reference TRBV29-1 and TRBJ1-5, is SAVISQKPSRDICQRGTSLTIQCQVDSQVTMMFWYRQQPGQSLTLIATANQGSEATYESGFVIDKFPISRPNLTFSTLTVSNMSPEDSSIYLCSVVTGSNQPQHFGDGTRLSIL.

DNA for the CDR3: TGTGCCAGCAGCCCGGGGGTCGGGGCTAGCAATCAGCCCCAGCATTTT. It specifies CASSPGVGASNQPQHF. The chain employs TRBV9 and TRBJ1-5; D might be TRBD1 (5 bases). Between the trimmed V and J ends, which lost 4 bases and 0 bases, there was a span of 14 bases. This CDR3 contains 16 residues. CDR1 and CDR2 (germline): SGDLS, YYNGEE. The complete variable domain, with remaining parts taken from reference TRBV9 and TRBJ1-5, reads DSGVTQTPKHLITATGQRVTLRCSPRSGDLSVYWYQQSLDQGLQFLIQYYNGEERAKGNILERFSAQQFPDLHSELNLSSLELGDSALYFCASSPGVGASNQPQHFGDGTRLSIL.

The chain carries TRBV5-6 and TRBJ2-1, with 8 bases identical to TRBD2. V was pared by 0 bases and J by 6 bases, with 14 bases of the junction left unmatched. This CDR3 spans 18 amino acids. Germline CDR1 and CDR2: SGHDT and YYEEEE. CDR3 in DNA: TGTGCCAGCAGCTTGGAGGGTTCTGCCGGGGGGGCGGGCAATGAGCAGTTCTTC. The encoded protein is CASSLEGSAGGAGNEQFF.

The V gene is TRBV10-3, the J gene TRBJ2-7; D is undetermined. Trimming shortened V by 6 bases and J by 2 bases, and 14 bases separated the two germline ends. The CDR3 length is 14 residues. CDR1 is ENHRY, CDR2 SYGVKD, per germline. The CDR3 sequence is CAISEGSLTYEQYF. CDR3 DNA sequence: TGTGCCATCAGCGAAGGTAGCCTCACCTACGAGCAGTACTTC.

The chain combines TRBV10-3 with TRBJ1-2; D possibly corresponds to TRBD1 (5 bases). The CDR3 runs 13 residues. CDR1 and CDR2 (germline): ENHRY, SYGVKD. Trimming shortened V by 10 bases and J by 8 bases, and 20 bases separated the two germline ends. CDR3 protein: CATKGGDREGYTF. Written as DNA, the CDR3 is TGTGCCACTAAAGGCGGGGACCGCGAAGGCTACACCTTC.